The sample holds many counts of the clone carrying this TCR beta chain. V gave up 4 bases and J gave up 0 bases, with 22 bases separating them. Germline CDR1 is SGHRS and CDR2 is YFSETQ. The CDR3 is 18 residues long. The method for making cDNA was 5'RACE, and it used 10-nucleotide random UMIs. One entry per CDR3 protein, called by TCRdb with MiXCR from the 5' RACE reads. This sample has around 55,000 distinct CDR3 sequences, with 4% found just once. This sample stems from a study of neurological immune-mediated disorders. This chain connects TRBV5-1 to TRBJ1-2; the D gene is possibly TRBD1 (6 bases). The sequenced sample was CD4+ T cells from blood. This receptor was taken from a woman in her forties with multiple sclerosis. The CDR3 sequence: CASSPRLRPGQSNYGYTF. CDR3 bases: TGCGCCAGCAGCCCAAGACTGCGGCCCGGACAGTCTAACTATGGCTACACCTTC.